This TCR beta chain was sequenced for a study of blood T cell repertoires in COVID-19 (dated by TCRdb to between 2020 and 2021). About the full investigation: Samples covering the acute and convalescent phases of COVID-19 were provided by collaborators in the United States, Italy and Spain. The material from the prospective study consisted of cDNA or gDNA derived from T cells, B-cell-depleted T cells, or PBMCs. Subjects who had been exposed to COVID-19, were actively infected with it, or had recovered from it provided the deeply sampled blood TCRbeta repertoires that made up the dataset. The repertoires were released in a freely available public database intended as a resource for research on the immune response to SARS-CoV-2. The samples were drawn from two sources: the first 160 participants of the ongoing ImmuneRACE study, and 1,200 or so subjects contributed by 6 global collaborators. Sample metadata almost always included a de-identified subject ID, COVID-19 status, age in years and sex. Where available, HLA class I and class II types were taken from metadata supplied by the sample provider and were not determined by assay-based typing. Broad study findings and their caveats: The quantity of clinical and demographic metadata differed by source and by participant and was supplied without curation.

This clone appeared a few times. No antigen is known for it. There are no base qualities to consult, and no much larger clone falls within one base. The CDR3 covers 14 residues, taking in both the cysteine and the phenylalanine. CDR3 DNA is the only sequence kept; it has 42 bases, read in frame from the first base. V was cut back by 0 bases and J by 2 bases, leaving a gap of 8 bases between them. The germline V gene yields SGDLS for CDR1 and YYNGEE for CDR2. One collaborating source in Seattle enrolled patients while the patients were actively infected and followed the patients over time throughout the course of disease. Whole blood was collected in K2EDTA tubes by collaborating institutions according to the institutions' own protocols. Collaborator samples were shipped for TCRbeta analysis as frozen whole blood, isolated PBMCs, or DNA extracted from either sample type. TCRbeta CDR3 regions were amplified from genomic DNA using the immunoSEQ Assay, a bias-controlled multiplex PCR. The study's own analysis went as follows. The number of nucleated cells in each sample was estimated from the amplification of reference gene primers within the assay. To quantify the absolute abundance of each unique TCRbeta CDR3 rearrangement, sequence reads were collapsed and filtered. For each sample, productive Simpson clonality was calculated by taking the square root of Simpson's diversity index across productive rearrangements. Here the immuneACCESS table is served through TCRdb, limited to in-frame sequences with V and J called. Missing clones are a known gap in these copies; in checked studies unresolved V genes cover under half, and the rest lacks a known reason. V, J and clone size derive from that table, while D and trimming were established from the DNA sequence. The sample table holds a few hundred thousand clones, of which around 90% were seen once. Of the sample, roughly 4.9% falls within the top ten clones.

The source of this sequence is a woman aged 55 to 70 with COVID-19, enrolled during active disease. Sequenced material: peripheral blood. The rearrangement joined TRBV9 to TRBJ1-2; no D gene call is confident. The nucleotides read TGTGCCAGCAGCGTAGGAGGGAGGAACTATGGCTACACCTTC. Its translation is CASSVGGRNYGYTF.